Described below is a single TCR beta chain sequence and its context. Its cognate antigen is unknown. The sample originates from a study of PD-1 blockade in classical Hodgkin lymphoma. Study conclusions and caveats: Why the repertoires differ is still unclear, perhaps disease activity or prior therapy.

From germline, CDR1 is SGHDT and CDR2 YYEEEE. V lost 0 bases and J 3 bases, leaving 10 bases between the germline ends. This CDR3 has 14 residues. The repertoire was sequenced with immunoSEQ multiplex PCR; TCRdb's copy has only in-frame clones and lacks some. Of under 9,000 clones in the sample, around four fifths were seen once. Described time point: cycle 4 day 1 (C4D1), after 5 to 7 weeks of nivolumab. Brentuximab vedotin exposure varied, and every patient relapsed after autologous stem cell transplantation. The rearrangement joins TRBV5-6 to TRBJ2-7; perhaps TRBD1 as D (6 bases). Sequencing used peripheral blood mononuclear cells (PBMCs), obtained before the fourth cycle of nivolumab. This sequence was found in a human donor with classical Hodgkin lymphoma. As DNA, the CDR3 is TGTGCCAGCAGCTTGGGCACGGGACACTACGAGCAGTACTTC. Its protein product is CASSLGTGHYEQYF.